This is a list of T cell receptor beta chains from one sample in a study of CD8 T cells in ankylosing spondylitis. TCRdb reprocessed the 5' RACE reads via MiXCR and lists one record per CDR3 protein. The table includes a few hundred thousand distinct CDR3 sequences, 18% detected once. The material sequenced was blood, either unsorted or a sorted T cell fraction (not recorded which). The origin of the receptors is a male donor with ankylosing spondylitis or in good health (not recorded which). Each CDR3 is given with its conserved first and last residue. The D gene is left open where the match is weak. Some rows mark clone size as missing; the rest say once, few, many or name a class of expanded clone.

j_call,v_call,clone_size,d_call,cdr3_nt,cdr3_aa
TRBJ1-4,TRBV15,.,.,TGTGCCACCAGCAGAGATCCGGGGGCAGCTAATGAAAAACTGTTTTTT,CATSRDPGAANEKLFF
TRBJ1-1,TRBV12-3/TRBV12-4,.,TRBD1,TGTGCCAGCAGTCGGACAGGGAACACTGAAGCTTTCTTT,CASSRTGNTEAFF
TRBJ1-2,TRBV7-9,few,TRBD1,TGTGCCAGCAGCTCTACGGACAGGGCTAACTATGGCTACACCTTC,CASSSTDRANYGYTF
TRBJ1-1,TRBV9,many,TRBD1,TGTGCCAGCAGCGTCGACAGGGTTGGTACTGAAGCTTTCTTT,CASSVDRVGTEAFF
TRBJ2-7,TRBV15,.,.,TGTGCCACCAGCAGAGTAGGAACACCAACTCGGGAGCAGTACTTC,CATSRVGTPTREQYF
TRBJ1-1,TRBV5-1,.,.,TGCGCCAGCAGCTTGGGCGGAACGGCTTTCTTT,CASSLGGTAFF
TRBJ2-7,TRBV6-2/TRBV6-3,many,.,TGTGCCAGCAGACCCTCGAGGAGGTTAGACTACGAGCAGTACTTC,CASRPSRRLDYEQYF
TRBJ2-5,TRBV10-2,few,.,TGCGCCAGCAGTGATCGACAGGCGGTCCAAGAGACCCAGTACTTC,CASSDRQAVQETQYF
TRBJ1-5,TRBV5-5,.,TRBD1,TGTGCCAGCAGCTTGGGGGACAGGGGAGGACATCAGCCCCAGCATTTT,CASSLGDRGGHQPQHF
TRBJ2-3,TRBV4-2,few,TRBD2,TGTGCCAGCAGCCAAGAGCGGGAGCAAGATACGCAGTATTTT,CASSQEREQDTQYF
TRBJ2-4,TRBV15,few,.,TGTGCCACCAGCACCAGGTCCGGGCCCAAAAACATTCAGTACTTC,CATSTRSGPKNIQYF
TRBJ2-5,TRBV7-6,.,TRBD2,TGTGCCAGCAGCTTAGGAACGGGACTAGCGGCCCAAGAGACCCAGTACTTC,CASSLGTGLAAQETQYF
TRBJ2-4,TRBV4-2,.,.,TGTGCCAGCAGCCAAGACGACAGCTCCAAAAACATTCAGTACTTC,CASSQDDSSKNIQYF
TRBJ2-5,TRBV4-1,few,.,TGCGCCAGCAGCCAAGTCGTCTACCGCCAAGAGACCCAGTACTTC,CASSQVVYRQETQYF
TRBJ2-5,TRBV12-3/TRBV12-4,.,.,TGTGCCAGCAGTTGGGTCGGGAGAAGGAGGGAGACCCAGTACTTC,CASSWVGRRRETQYF
TRBJ2-1,TRBV27,many,.,TGTGCCAGCAGTACCCCTTGGAATGAGCAGTTCTTC,CASSTPWNEQFF
TRBJ1-1,TRBV6-5,many,.,TGTGCCAGCAGTTACGGAGGGGAGTTGAACACTGAAGCTTTCTTT,CASSYGGELNTEAFF
TRBJ2-7,TRBV4-3,.,.,TGCGCCAGCAGCCAGACGACAGGCTACGAGCAGTACTTC,CASSQTTGYEQYF
TRBJ2-7,TRBV7-9,.,TRBD2,TGTGCCAGCGGACTGGACACGGGGGGGATCGAGCAGTACTTC,CASGLDTGGIEQYF
TRBJ2-7,TRBV20-1,.,TRBD2,TGCAGTGCGCCGACCGGGACTAGCGGGAAATCCAGCTCGGACGAGCAGTACTTC,CSAPTGTSGKSSSDEQYF
TRBJ2-3,TRBV3-1,few,.,TGTGCCAGCAGCCAGAGTTGGACGGGAGATCCCGATACGCAGTATTTT,CASSQSWTGDPDTQYF
TRBJ2-2,TRBV6-1,.,.,TGTGCCAGAACGGGCAGGGTAGTCGGGGAGCTGTTTTTT,CARTGRVVGELFF
TRBJ2-7,TRBV4-1,.,TRBD1,TGCGCCAGCAGCCAAGCTCCGGGACAGGGGAGGCAGCGGGACTCCTACGAGCAGTACTTC,CASSQAPGQGRQRDSYEQYF
TRBJ2-2,TRBV6-2/TRBV6-3,few,.,TGTGCCAGCAGTTACTCTCGGGGCCCGAACACCGGGGAGCTGTTTTTT,CASSYSRGPNTGELFF
TRBJ1-1,TRBV4-3,many,.,TGCGCCAGCAGCCTTTGGGCGACAGCAACAAACACTGAAGCTTTCTTT,CASSLWATATNTEAFF
TRBJ2-1,TRBV14,many,TRBD2,TGTGCCAGCAGCCAAGATCGGCTAGCGGGAATCAATGAGCAGTTCTTC,CASSQDRLAGINEQFF
TRBJ2-1,TRBV3-1,.,TRBD1,TGTGCCAGCAGCCACGGGACAGGGGCCTACAATGAGCAGTTCTTC,CASSHGTGAYNEQFF
TRBJ1-6,TRBV6-1,.,.,TGTGCCAGCAGTGAGGTCGGGGGGTTTAATTCACCCCTCCACTTT,CASSEVGGFNSPLHF
TRBJ2-7,TRBV10-3,few,.,TGTGCCATCAGTGAGTCTCCGGGCTACGAGCAGTACTTC,CAISESPGYEQYF
TRBJ2-1,TRBV4-1,few,TRBD1,TGCGCCAGCAGCCTCGTCCCATCCGGGACAGGGCATACCCCTATCTCCTACAATGAGCAGTTCTTC,CASSLVPSGTGHTPISYNEQFF
TRBJ2-7,TRBV4-1,many,TRBD2,TGCGCCAGCAGCCTCCCGGGACTAGCGGGAGAGCAGTACTTC,CASSLPGLAGEQYF
TRBJ2-1,TRBV10-3,.,.,TGTGCCATCTGGGCGGGATCCTACAATGAGCAGTTCTTC,CAIWAGSYNEQFF
TRBJ2-3,TRBV7-6,few,.,TGTGCCAGCAGCTTTCCCCTCGGGGGATTTAGCACAGATACGCAGTATTTT,CASSFPLGGFSTDTQYF
TRBJ2-7,TRBV20-1,.,TRBD2,TGCAGTGCTCCTAGCGGAACTACCTACGAGCAGTACTTC,CSAPSGTTYEQYF
TRBJ2-2,TRBV11-1,few,.,TGTGCCAGCAGCTTAGTCCCCCGCTCGGCGGGGGAGCTGTTTTTT,CASSLVPRSAGELFF
TRBJ2-2,TRBV6-1,.,.,TGTGCCAGCAGCGGCAGGGGGGCCGGGGAGCTGTTTTTT,CASSGRGAGELFF
TRBJ2-1,TRBV6-1,.,TRBD1,TGTGCCAGCAGCTTTGACAGGGGTTATGAGCAGTTCTTC,CASSFDRGYEQFF
TRBJ2-5,TRBV7-9,few,.,TGTGCCAGCAGCCCCCCGGGGCAGGCTCTACAAGAGACCCAGTACTTC,CASSPPGQALQETQYF
TRBJ1-1,TRBV5-1,many,.,TGCGCCAGCAGCTGGGGAAGCATGAACACTGAAGCTTTCTTT,CASSWGSMNTEAFF
TRBJ2-5,TRBV12-3/TRBV12-4,many,.,TGTGCCAGCAGGAAGGAAGGTCCGGAGACCCAGTACTTC,CASRKEGPETQYF
TRBJ2-7,TRBV29-1,.,TRBD1,TGCAGCGTGATGACAGGGGGCTCCTACGAGCAGTACTTC,CSVMTGGSYEQYF